This T cell receptor (beta chain) was documented in a study of shared clonotypes between healthy human individuals. Study-wide points: About 5% was the fraction of naive CD4 clonotypes found shared across a few donors.

Splitting the CD4+ cells yielded a CD45RA+ naive subset and a CD45RA-negative memory subset. The V gene end was trimmed by 6 bases and the J gene end by 7 bases; junction bases not matched to a gene: 17. Germline V CDR1 and CDR2: MNHNY, SVGAGI (reference sequence). The length of the CDR3 is 16 residues. TCRdb's copy holds only in-frame clones and misses some; the assay was immunoSEQ multiplex PCR. The table lists roughly 2.5 million clones, 90% to 95% of them singletons, with roughly 0.13% in the top ten. For this clone: Its antigen remains unidentified.

The material sequenced was naive CD4+ T cells sorted from blood. Subset described: CD45RA+ positively selected. The clonotype originates from a young man in good health. The chain joins TRBV6-6 to TRBJ2-7; TRBD2 matches 8 bases. Here the CDR3 reads CASRGQDSGTREEQYF. Written as DNA, the CDR3 is TGTGCCAGCAGGGGGCAAGATTCCGGGACTAGGGAAGAGCAGTACTTC.